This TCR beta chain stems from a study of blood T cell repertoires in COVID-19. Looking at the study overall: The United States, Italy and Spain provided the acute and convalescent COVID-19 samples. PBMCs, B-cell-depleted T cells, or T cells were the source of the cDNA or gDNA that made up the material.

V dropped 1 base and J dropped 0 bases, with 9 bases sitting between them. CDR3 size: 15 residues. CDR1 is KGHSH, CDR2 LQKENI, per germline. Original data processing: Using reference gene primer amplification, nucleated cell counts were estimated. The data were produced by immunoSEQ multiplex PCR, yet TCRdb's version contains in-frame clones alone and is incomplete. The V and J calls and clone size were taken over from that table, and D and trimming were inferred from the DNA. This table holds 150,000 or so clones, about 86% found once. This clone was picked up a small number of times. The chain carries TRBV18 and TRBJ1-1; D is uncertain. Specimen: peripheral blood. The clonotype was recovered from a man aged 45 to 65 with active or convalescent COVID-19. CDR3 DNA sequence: TGTGCCAGCTCACCACTGGCAGTATTGAACACTGAAGCTTTCTTT. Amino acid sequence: CASSPLAVLNTEAFF. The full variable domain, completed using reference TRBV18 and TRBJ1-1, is NAGVMQNPRHLVRRRGQEARLRCSPMKGHSHVYWYRQLPEEGLKFMVYLQKENIIDESGMPKERFSAEFPKEGPSILRIQQVVRGDSAAYFCASSPLAVLNTEAFFGQGTRLTVV.